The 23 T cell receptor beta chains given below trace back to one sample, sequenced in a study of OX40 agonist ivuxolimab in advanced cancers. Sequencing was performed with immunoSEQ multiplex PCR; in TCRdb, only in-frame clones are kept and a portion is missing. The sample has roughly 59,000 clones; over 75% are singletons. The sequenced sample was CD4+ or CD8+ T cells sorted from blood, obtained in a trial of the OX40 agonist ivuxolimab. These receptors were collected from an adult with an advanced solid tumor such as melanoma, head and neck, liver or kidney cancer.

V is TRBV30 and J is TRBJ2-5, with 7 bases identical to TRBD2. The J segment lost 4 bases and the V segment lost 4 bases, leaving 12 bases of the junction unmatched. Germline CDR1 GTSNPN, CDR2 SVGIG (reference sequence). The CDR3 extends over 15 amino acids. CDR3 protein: CAWTRGRNPGETQYF. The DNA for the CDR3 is TGTGCCTGGACGCGCGGGAGAAACCCTGGAGAGACCCAGTACTTC.

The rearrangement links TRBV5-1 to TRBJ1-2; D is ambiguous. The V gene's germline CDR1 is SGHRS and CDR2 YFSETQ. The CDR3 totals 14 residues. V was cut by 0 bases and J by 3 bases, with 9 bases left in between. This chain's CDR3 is CASSLGSADYGYTF. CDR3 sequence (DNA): TGCGCCAGCAGCTTGGGAAGCGCAGACTATGGCTACACCTTC.

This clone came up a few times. CDR3 residues: CASSLGQGNYGYTF. The CDR3 DNA sequence: TGTGCCAGCAGCTTGGGACAGGGGAACTATGGCTACACCTTC. V usage is TRBV5-6 and J usage is TRBJ1-2; 8 bases are a match to TRBD1. V dropped 0 bases and J dropped 2; count of bases not matched to a gene: 0. CDR1 and CDR2 from the germline V gene are SGHDT and YYEEEE. The CDR3 spans 14 residues.

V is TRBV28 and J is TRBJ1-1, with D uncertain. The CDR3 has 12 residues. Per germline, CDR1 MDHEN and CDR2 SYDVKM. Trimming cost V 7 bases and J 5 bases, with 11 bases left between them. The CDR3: CASTSLRTEAFF. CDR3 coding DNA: TGTGCCAGCACATCCTTACGGACTGAAGCTTTCTTT.

The CDR3 sequence: CASSSGLGTDTQYF. As DNA, the CDR3 is TGTGCCAGCAGCTCGGGACTGGGCACAGATACGCAGTATTTT. The rearrangement joins TRBV5-4 to TRBJ2-3; perhaps TRBD2 as D (6 bases). Trimming left V 3 bases short and J 1 base short, with 9 bases between. The CDR3 length is 14 residues. CDR1 is SGHNT, CDR2 YYREEE, per germline (reference sequence).

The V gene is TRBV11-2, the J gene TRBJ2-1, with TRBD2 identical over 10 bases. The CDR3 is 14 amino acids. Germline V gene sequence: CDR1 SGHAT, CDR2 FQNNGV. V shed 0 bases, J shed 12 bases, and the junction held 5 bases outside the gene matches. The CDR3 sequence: CASSLDPSGGWQFF. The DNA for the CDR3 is TGTGCCAGCAGCTTAGATCCTAGCGGGGGATGGCAGTTCTTC.

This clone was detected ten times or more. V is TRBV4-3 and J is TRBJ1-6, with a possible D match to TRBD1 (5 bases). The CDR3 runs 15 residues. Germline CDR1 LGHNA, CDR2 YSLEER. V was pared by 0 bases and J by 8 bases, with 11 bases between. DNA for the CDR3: TGCGCCAGCAGCCAAGAGACCAGGGCTGATTCACCCCTCCACTTT. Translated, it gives CASSQETRADSPLHF.

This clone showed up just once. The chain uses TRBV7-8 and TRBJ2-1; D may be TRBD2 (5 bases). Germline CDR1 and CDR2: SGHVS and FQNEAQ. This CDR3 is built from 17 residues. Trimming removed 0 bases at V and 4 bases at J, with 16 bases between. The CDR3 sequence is CASSLAFLSGRYNEQFF. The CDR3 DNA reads TGTGCCAGCAGCTTAGCATTTCTGAGCGGTCGATACAATGAGCAGTTCTTC.

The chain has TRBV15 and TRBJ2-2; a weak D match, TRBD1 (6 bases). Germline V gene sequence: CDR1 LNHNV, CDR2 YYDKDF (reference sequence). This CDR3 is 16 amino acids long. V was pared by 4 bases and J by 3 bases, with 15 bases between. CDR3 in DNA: TGTGCCACCAGCATGGGACCCAGGGGAGACACCGGGGAGCTGTTTTTT. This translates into CATSMGPRGDTGELFF.

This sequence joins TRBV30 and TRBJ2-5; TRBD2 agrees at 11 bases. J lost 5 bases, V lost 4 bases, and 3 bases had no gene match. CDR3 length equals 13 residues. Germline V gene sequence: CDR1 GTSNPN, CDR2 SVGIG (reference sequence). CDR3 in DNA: TGTGCCTGGAATAGCGGGGGGGAGGAGACCCAGTACTTC. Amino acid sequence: CAWNSGGEETQYF.

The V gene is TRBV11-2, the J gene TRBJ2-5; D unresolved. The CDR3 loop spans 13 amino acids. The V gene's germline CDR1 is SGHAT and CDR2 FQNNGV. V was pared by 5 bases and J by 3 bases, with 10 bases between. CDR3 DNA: TGTGCCAGCAGCCCCGGTTTTGAAGAGACCCAGTACTTC. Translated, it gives CASSPGFEETQYF.

For the CDR3, the DNA is TGTGCCAGCAGCCTCAGTGTCCAGCGGCTATCACCCCTCCACTTT. It is translated as CASSLSVQRLSPLHF. The chain recombines TRBV7-2 with TRBJ1-6; D remains ambiguous. V was pared by 5 bases and J by 10 bases, with 18 bases between. The germline V gene has CDR1 SGHTA and CDR2 FQGNSA. The CDR3 has 15 residues.

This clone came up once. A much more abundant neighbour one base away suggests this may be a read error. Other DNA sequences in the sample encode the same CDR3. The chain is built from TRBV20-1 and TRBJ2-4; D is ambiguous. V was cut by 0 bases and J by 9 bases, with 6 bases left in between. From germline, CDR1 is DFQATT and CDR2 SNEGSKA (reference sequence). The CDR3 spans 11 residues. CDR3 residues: CSARDRTIQYF. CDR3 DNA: TGCAGTGCTAGAGACCGAACCATTCAGTACTTC.

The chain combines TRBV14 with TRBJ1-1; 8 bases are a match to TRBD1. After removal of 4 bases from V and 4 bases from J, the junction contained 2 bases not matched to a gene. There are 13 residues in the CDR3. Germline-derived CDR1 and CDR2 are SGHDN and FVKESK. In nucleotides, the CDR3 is TGTGCCAGCAGCCCCGGGACAGGCACTGAAGCTTTCTTT. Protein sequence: CASSPGTGTEAFF.

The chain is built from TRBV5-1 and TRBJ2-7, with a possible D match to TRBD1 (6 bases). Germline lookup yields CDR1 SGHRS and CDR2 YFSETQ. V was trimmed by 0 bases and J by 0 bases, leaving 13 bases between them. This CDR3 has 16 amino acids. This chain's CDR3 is CASSLAFGTFSYEQYF. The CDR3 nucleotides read TGCGCCAGCAGCTTGGCCTTCGGGACATTCTCCTACGAGCAGTACTTC.

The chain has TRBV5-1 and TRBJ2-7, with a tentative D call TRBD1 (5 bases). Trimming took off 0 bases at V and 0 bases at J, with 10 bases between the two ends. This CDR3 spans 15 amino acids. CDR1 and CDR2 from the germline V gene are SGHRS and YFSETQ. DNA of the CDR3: TGCGCCAGCAGCTTGGCCCCAGGGTACTCCTACGAGCAGTACTTC. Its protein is CASSLAPGYSYEQYF.

In DNA, the CDR3 is TGTGCCAGCACTAAAGACAGGTCGGTCCACGAGCAGTACTTC. It translates to CASTKDRSVHEQYF. This chain links TRBV28 with TRBJ2-7; a possible D gene is TRBD1 (6 bases). Germline V gene sequence: CDR1 MDHEN, CDR2 SYDVKM. Trimming pared 7 bases from V and 5 bases from J, leaving 18 bases between. The CDR3 contains 14 residues.

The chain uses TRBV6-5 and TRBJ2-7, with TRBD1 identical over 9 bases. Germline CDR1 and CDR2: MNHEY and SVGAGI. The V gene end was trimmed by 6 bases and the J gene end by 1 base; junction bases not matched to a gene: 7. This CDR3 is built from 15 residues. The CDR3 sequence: CASSLDRGASYEQYF. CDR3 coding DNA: TGTGCCAGCAGCCTGGACAGGGGAGCTTCCTACGAGCAGTACTTC.

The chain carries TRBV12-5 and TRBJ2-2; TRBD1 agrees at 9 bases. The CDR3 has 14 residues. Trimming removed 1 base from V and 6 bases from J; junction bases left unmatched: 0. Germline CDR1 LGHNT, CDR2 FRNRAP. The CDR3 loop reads CASGLGTGAGELFF. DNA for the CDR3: TGTGCTAGTGGTTTGGGGACAGGGGCCGGGGAGCTGTTTTTT.

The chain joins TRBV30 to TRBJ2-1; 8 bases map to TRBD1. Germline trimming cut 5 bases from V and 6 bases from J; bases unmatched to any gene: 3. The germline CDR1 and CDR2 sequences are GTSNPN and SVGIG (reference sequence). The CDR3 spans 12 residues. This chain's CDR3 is CAWGQGTNEQFF. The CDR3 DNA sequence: TGTGCCTGGGGACAGGGTACCAATGAGCAGTTCTTC. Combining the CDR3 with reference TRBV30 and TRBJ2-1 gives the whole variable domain SQTIHQWPATLVQPVGSPLSLECTVEGTSNPNLYWYRQAAGRGLQLLFYSVGIGQISSEVPQNLSASRPQDRQFILSSKKLLLSDSGFYLCAWGQGTNEQFFGPGTRLTVL.

CDR3 in amino acids: CASSPRRSTTEAFF. The CDR3, as DNA: TGTGCCAGCAGCCCTCGACGGAGTACGACTGAAGCTTTCTTT. This chain joins TRBV7-9 and TRBJ1-1; D not certain. Germline lookup yields CDR1 SEHNR and CDR2 FQNEAQ (reference sequence). V was trimmed by 5 bases and J by 5 bases, leaving 15 bases between them. The CDR3 runs 14 residues. The full variable domain, rest sourced from reference TRBV7-9 and TRBJ1-1, is DTGVSQNPRHKITKRGQNVTFRCDPISEHNRLYWYRQTLGQGPEFLTYFQNEAQLEKSRLLSDRFSAERPKGSFSTLEIQRTEQGDSAMYLCASSPRRSTTEAFFGQGTRLTVV.

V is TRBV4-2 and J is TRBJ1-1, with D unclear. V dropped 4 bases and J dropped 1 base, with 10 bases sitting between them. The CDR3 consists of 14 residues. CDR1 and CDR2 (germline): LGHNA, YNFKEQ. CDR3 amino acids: CASSPHAENTEAFF. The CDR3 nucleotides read TGTGCCAGCAGCCCTCATGCGGAGAACACTGAAGCTTTCTTT.

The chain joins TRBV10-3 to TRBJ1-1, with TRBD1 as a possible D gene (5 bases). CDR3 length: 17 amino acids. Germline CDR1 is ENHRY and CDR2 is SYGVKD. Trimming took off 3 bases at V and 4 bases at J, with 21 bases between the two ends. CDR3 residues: CAISDPLGRLAGTEAFF. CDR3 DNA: TGTGCCATCAGTGACCCTTTGGGACGTTTAGCGGGCACTGAAGCTTTCTTT.